This T cell receptor beta chain was identified during a study of shared clonotypes between healthy human individuals. Whole-study results and caveats: Since donors were few, the genetic and exposure-history diversity represented was limited.

The ends lost 5 bases at V and 2 bases at J; junction bases unmatched: 4. Germline CDR1 SEHNR, CDR2 FQNEAQ (reference sequence). This CDR3 comprises 15 residues. Adult Caucasians living in Nashville, Tennessee made up all of the donors. Running of the assay took place at deep level. Original methodology: Because ImmunoSEQ provided only junction sequences with no quality scores, the filtering differed. The repertoire was sequenced with immunoSEQ multiplex PCR; TCRdb's copy has only in-frame clones and lacks some. V and J calls and clone size are given by that table; D and trimming were obtained from the DNA. The profile shows about 480,000 clones, more than 65% of them singletons. With regard to this clone: Its antigen is unidentified.

Sequenced: PBMCs. The rearrangement joins TRBV7-9 to TRBJ2-2, with 8 bases matching TRBD1. This TCR was recovered from a woman aged 40-49 years in good health. Some clones in this sample may be carry-over from other donors' samples. DNA of the CDR3: TGTGCCAGCAGCCCCGGGACAGGCAACACCGGGGAGCTGTTTTTT. It encodes CASSPGTGNTGELFF.